Listed below are T cell receptor beta chains from one sample, sequenced in a study of identifying expanded T cells in peripheral blood. Profiling relied on immunoSEQ multiplex PCR, and the TCRdb table lists in-frame clones only, not all of them. There are around 95,000 clones in the sample; about 87% occur only once, and 5.5% to 6.5% lies in the top ten. Material for sequencing was blood. The source is a person aged 18-70 years in good health. Both conserved end residues are part of each CDR3. D genes are given only for firm matches. Clone size appears in some rows only: once, few, many, or a class for an expanded clone.

j_call v_call d_call clone_size cdr3_aa cdr3_nt
TRBJ2-7 TRBV19 TRBD1 few CASSTGQGRLEQYF TGTGCCAGTAGTACCGGACAGGGTCGGTTGGAGCAGTACTTC
TRBJ1-2 TRBV5-6 - - CASSLGGARREYGYTF TGTGCCAGCAGCTTGGGAGGGGCCCGTCGTGAGTATGGCTACACCTTC
TRBJ2-2 TRBV27 TRBD2 few CASQRGLAYTGELFF TGTGCCAGCCAAAGGGGACTAGCGTACACCGGGGAGCTGTTTTTT
TRBJ1-3 TRBV19 - once CASSFGRVSGNTIYF TGTGCCAGTAGTTTCGGGAGAGTCTCTGGAAACACCATATATTTT
TRBJ1-1 TRBV6-5 - - CASSYSGARVEAFF TGTGCCAGCAGTTACTCGGGGGCGCGTGTTGAAGCTTTCTTT
TRBJ1-1 TRBV19 TRBD1 - CASSQGVGRNTEAFF TGTGCCAGTAGTCAGGGGGTGGGCAGAAACACTGAAGCTTTCTTT
TRBJ2-5 TRBV6-1 TRBD1 - CATRQGGETQYF TGTGCCACCCGACAGGGGGGGGAGACCCAGTACTTC
TRBJ1-1 TRBV19 - - CASTLGAPPLNTEAFF TGTGCCAGTACCCTCGGTGCCCCTCCCCTGAACACTGAAGCTTTCTTT
TRBJ2-3 TRBV7-3 - - CASSLRGGPETDTQYF TGTGCCAGCAGCCTACGCGGAGGGCCGGAAACAGATACGCAGTATTTT
TRBJ1-1 TRBV7-2 - - CASSYITSAEAFF TGTGCCAGCAGCTACATAACCAGCGCTGAAGCTTTCTTT
TRBJ2-7 TRBV6-5 - - CASRTTFSSYEQYF TGTGCCAGCAGAACGACGTTCAGCTCCTACGAGCAGTACTTC
TRBJ2-5 TRBV7-8 TRBD1 - CASSLGRQGIQETQYF TGTGCCAGCAGCTTAGGGAGACAGGGGATCCAAGAGACCCAGTACTTC
TRBJ1-2 TRBV2 TRBD1 - CASSEAERGRNYGYTF TGTGCCAGCAGTGAAGCGGAGAGGGGGCGTAACTATGGCTACACCTTC
TRBJ1-1 TRBV5-1 - few CASSLDGPMNTEAFF TGCGCCAGCAGCTTGGATGGACCCATGAACACTGAAGCTTTCTTT
TRBJ2-6 TRBV9 - - CASSPNPTGSGANVLTF TGTGCCAGCAGCCCGAACCCTACAGGGTCTGGGGCCAACGTCCTGACTTTC
TRBJ1-1 TRBV6-1 TRBD1 - CASNYRGVAEAFF TGTGCCAGCAATTACAGGGGTGTCGCTGAAGCTTTCTTT
TRBJ1-2 TRBV5-4 TRBD1 - CASSSGTALRGGYTF TGTGCCAGCAGCTCTGGGACAGCCCTTAGGGGCGGCTACACCTTC
TRBJ1-1 TRBV6-6 - - CASSYGGHGPEAFF TGTGCCAGCAGTTACGGAGGGCACGGTCCTGAAGCTTTCTTT
TRBJ2-3 TRBV18 - - CASSPVQGTDTQYF TGTGCCAGCTCACCTGTACAGGGCACAGATACGCAGTATTTT
TRBJ2-7 TRBV7-3 TRBD2 - CASSLASGGLSEQYF TGTGCCAGCAGCTTAGCTAGCGGGGGCCTCTCCGAGCAGTACTTC
TRBJ2-7 TRBV11-1 - once CASSLHYEQYF TGTGCCAGCAGCTTACACTACGAGCAGTACTTC
TRBJ1-1 TRBV2 - once CASSYAAGNTEAFF TGTGCCAGCAGCTACGCCGCCGGTAACACTGAAGCTTTCTTT
TRBJ1-2 TRBV5-4 TRBD1 - CASSKGQDPNYGYTF TGTGCCAGCAGCAAAGGACAGGATCCTAACTATGGCTACACCTTC
TRBJ1-1 TRBV9 - once CASSVTPLNTEAFF TGTGCCAGCAGCGTAACTCCCTTGAACACTGAAGCTTTCTTT
TRBJ2-3 TRBV30 TRBD1 - CARKQGADTQYF TGTGCCAGAAAACAGGGGGCAGATACGCAGTATTTT
TRBJ1-4 TRBV4-3 - - CASSPQPNEKLFF TGCGCCAGCAGCCCGCAGCCTAATGAAAAACTGTTTTTT
TRBJ2-5 TRBV4-3 - once CASSQDRRDEETQYF TGCGCCAGCAGCCAAGATCGCAGGGATGAGGAGACCCAGTACTTC
TRBJ1-4 TRBV30 TRBD1 once CAWSSRGGTNEKLFF TGTGCCTGGAGTTCCAGGGGGGGAACTAATGAAAAACTGTTTTTT
TRBJ2-3 TRBV5-1 TRBD2 - CASTQLAGITDTQYF TGCGCCAGCACTCAACTAGCGGGGATCACAGATACGCAGTATTTT
TRBJ2-2 TRBV18 - - CASSPWVWENTGELFF TGTGCCAGCTCACCTTGGGTTTGGGAAAACACCGGGGAGCTGTTTTTT
TRBJ2-5 TRBV7-2 - - CASSSLGRRLQETQYF TGTGCCAGCAGCTCTTTGGGCAGGAGATTGCAAGAGACCCAGTACTTC
TRBJ2-3 TRBV7-2 TRBD2 - CASSLVGTSGIPRSNTQYF TGTGCCAGCAGCTTGGTCGGGACTAGCGGGATCCCTCGTTCAAATACGCAGTATTTT
TRBJ1-5 TRBV9 - - CASSAWGSNQPQHF TGTGCCAGCAGCGCGTGGGGCTCCAATCAGCCCCAGCATTTT
TRBJ1-5 TRBV28 - - CASGLYQPQHF TGTGCCAGCGGCTTATATCAGCCCCAGCATTTT
TRBJ2-7 TRBV15 - - CATAAGRMTYEQYF TGTGCCACCGCAGCTGGACGGATGACCTACGAGCAGTACTTC
TRBJ2-2 TRBV6-1 TRBD1 once CASSGGQGFTGELFF TGTGCCAGCAGTGGCGGACAGGGGTTTACCGGGGAGCTGTTTTTT
TRBJ2-2 TRBV5-1 - - CASSLAIGPELFF TGCGCCAGCAGCTTGGCCATCGGGCCAGAGCTGTTTTTT
TRBJ2-3 TRBV5-1 TRBD2 - CASSGLAGSGTDTQYF TGCGCCAGCAGCGGATTAGCGGGAAGTGGCACAGATACGCAGTATTTT